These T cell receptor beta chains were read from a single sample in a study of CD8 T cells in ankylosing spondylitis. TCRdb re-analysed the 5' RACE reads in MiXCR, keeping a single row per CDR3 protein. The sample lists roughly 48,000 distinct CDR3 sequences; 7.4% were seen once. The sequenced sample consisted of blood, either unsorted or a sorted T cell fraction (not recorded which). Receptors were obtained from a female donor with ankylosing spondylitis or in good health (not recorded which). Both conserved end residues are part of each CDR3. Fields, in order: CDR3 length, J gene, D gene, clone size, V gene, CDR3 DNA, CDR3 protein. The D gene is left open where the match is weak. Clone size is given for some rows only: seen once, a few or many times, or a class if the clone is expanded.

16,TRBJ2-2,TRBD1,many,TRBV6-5,TGTGCCAGCAGTTACTCGGGACAGGGAGCCACCGGGGAGCTGTTTTTT,CASSYSGQGATGELFF
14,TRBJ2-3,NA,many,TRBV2,TGTGCCACCTCAGGAATGGGGGTGGCAGATACGCAGTATTTT,CATSGMGVADTQYF
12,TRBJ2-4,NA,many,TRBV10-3,TGTGCCATCAGTGAACAGGGAAACATTCAGTACTTC,CAISEQGNIQYF
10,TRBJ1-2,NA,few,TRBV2,TGTGCCAGCAGTGAAGGTGGCTACACCTTC,CASSEGGYTF
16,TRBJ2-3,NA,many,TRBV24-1,TGTGCCACCAGTGACCCGGGACCCAGAGGGACAGATACGCAGTATTTT,CATSDPGPRGTDTQYF
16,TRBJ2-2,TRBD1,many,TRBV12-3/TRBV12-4,TGTGCCAGCAGCTTGGACCGGGACAGGGGTAACGGGGAGCTGTTTTTT,CASSLDRDRGNGELFF
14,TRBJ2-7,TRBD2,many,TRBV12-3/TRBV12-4,TGTGCCAGCAGTTTTACTAGCGGGGCCTACGAGCAGTACTTC,CASSFTSGAYEQYF
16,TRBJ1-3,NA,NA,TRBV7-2,TGTGCCAGCAGCTTAGCCGGAAACCTTCCTGGAAACACCATATATTTT,CASSLAGNLPGNTIYF
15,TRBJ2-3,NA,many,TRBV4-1,TGCGCCAGCAGCCACGGGACCGTTAGCACAGATACGCAGTATTTT,CASSHGTVSTDTQYF
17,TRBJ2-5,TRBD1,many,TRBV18,TGTGCCAGCTCACCACCGCGGACAGGGACTGTCCAAGAGACCCAGTACTTC,CASSPPRTGTVQETQYF
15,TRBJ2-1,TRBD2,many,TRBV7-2,TGTGCCAGCAGCTTAGACGGGGGGGCCAAGCGTGAGCAGTTCTTC,CASSLDGGAKREQFF
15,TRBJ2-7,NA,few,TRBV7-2,TGTGCCAGCAGCTTAAACAGGGCGACCTCCTACGAGCAGTACTTC,CASSLNRATSYEQYF
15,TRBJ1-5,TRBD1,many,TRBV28,TGTGCCAGCAGTTCGACAGGGCCCGTCGATCAGCCCCAGCATTTT,CASSSTGPVDQPQHF
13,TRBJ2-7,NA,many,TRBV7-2,TGTGCCAGCAGCTTAGAAGTTGGCGCCGAGCAGTACTTC,CASSLEVGAEQYF
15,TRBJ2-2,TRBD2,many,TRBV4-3,TGCGCCAGCAGCCAAGGACTAGCGAAGTCCGGGGAGCTGTTTTTT,CASSQGLAKSGELFF
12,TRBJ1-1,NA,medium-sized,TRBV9,TGTGCCAGCAGCGGTGGGTATGGTGAATCTTTCTTT,CASSGGYGESFF
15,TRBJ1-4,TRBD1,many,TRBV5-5,TGTGCCAGCAGCTGGACGACAGGGAGGAATGAAAAACTGTTTTTT,CASSWTTGRNEKLFF
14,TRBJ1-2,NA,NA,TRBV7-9,TGTGCCAGCAGCTTAGAGAGTCCGAACTATGGCTACACCTTC,CASSLESPNYGYTF
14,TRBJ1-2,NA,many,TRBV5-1,TGCGCCAGCAGCTTGGACGGCAGCTACTATGGCTACACCTTC,CASSLDGSYYGYTF
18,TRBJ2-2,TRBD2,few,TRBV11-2,TGTGCCAGCAGCTTAGATCCCGGGACTAGCGGGACAACCGGGGAGCTGTTTTTT,CASSLDPGTSGTTGELFF
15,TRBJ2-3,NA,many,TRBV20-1,TGCAGTGCTAGAGGGAGCGGAGTGAGTTGGGATACGCAGTATTTT,CSARGSGVSWDTQYF
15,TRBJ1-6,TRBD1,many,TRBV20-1,TGCAGTGCTAGAAGGGGGACAGGCCCTAATTCACCCCTCCACTTT,CSARRGTGPNSPLHF
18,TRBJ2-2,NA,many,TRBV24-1,TGTGCCACCAGTGATGGCACTAGTAAGGGCCTGAGGACCGGGGAGCTGTTTTTT,CATSDGTSKGLRTGELFF
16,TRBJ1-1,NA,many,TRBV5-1,TGCGCCAGCAGCTTAGGACAAGGGGGGCTGAACACTGAAGCTTTCTTT,CASSLGQGGLNTEAFF
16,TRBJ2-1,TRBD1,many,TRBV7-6,TGTGCCAGCAGCTTAGTGGGGGGACAGGGTTACAATGAGCAGTTCTTC,CASSLVGGQGYNEQFF
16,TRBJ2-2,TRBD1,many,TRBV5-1,TGCGCCAGCAGCGTGGGACAGTATAGGAACACCGGGGAGCTGTTTTTT,CASSVGQYRNTGELFF
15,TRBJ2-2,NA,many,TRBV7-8,TGTGCCAGCAGCTTAAGGGGGACGAACACCGGGGAGCTGTTTTTT,CASSLRGTNTGELFF
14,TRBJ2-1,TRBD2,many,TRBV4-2,TGTGCCAGCGCTCCTAGCGGGGGGGACAATGAGCAGTTCTTC,CASAPSGGDNEQFF
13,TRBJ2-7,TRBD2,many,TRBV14,TGTGCCAGCAGCCAACAACTAGCGCCCGAGCAGTACTTC,CASSQQLAPEQYF
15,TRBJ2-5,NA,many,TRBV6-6,TGTGCCAGCAGTTACCTGCAGGGGCGCAAAGAGACCCAGTACTTC,CASSYLQGRKETQYF
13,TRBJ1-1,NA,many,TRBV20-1,TGCAGTGCTAGAGGGCTCCAGGGCACTGAAGCTTTCTTT,CSARGLQGTEAFF
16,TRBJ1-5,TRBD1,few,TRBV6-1,TGTGCCAGCAGTCGTATCGGGACAGGGGGCAATCAGCCCCAGCATTTT,CASSRIGTGGNQPQHF
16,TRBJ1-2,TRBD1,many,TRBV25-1,TGTGCCAGCAGTGGATCCGGGACAGGGGTACCTCAAGGCTACACCTTC,CASSGSGTGVPQGYTF
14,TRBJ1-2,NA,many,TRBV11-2,TGTGCCAGCAGCTTCACAGACTTTTCCTATGGCTACACCTTC,CASSFTDFSYGYTF
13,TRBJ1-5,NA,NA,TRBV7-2,TGTGCCAGCAGCTTAGGGCAGGTCCAGCCCCAGCATTTT,CASSLGQVQPQHF
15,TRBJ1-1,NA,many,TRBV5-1,TGCGCCAGCAGCCCGTGGGACACCGGGAACACTGAAGCTTTCTTT,CASSPWDTGNTEAFF
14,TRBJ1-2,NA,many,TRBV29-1,TGCAGCGTTGGCAGCCGGCCAGCGCCATATGGCTACACCTTC,CSVGSRPAPYGYTF